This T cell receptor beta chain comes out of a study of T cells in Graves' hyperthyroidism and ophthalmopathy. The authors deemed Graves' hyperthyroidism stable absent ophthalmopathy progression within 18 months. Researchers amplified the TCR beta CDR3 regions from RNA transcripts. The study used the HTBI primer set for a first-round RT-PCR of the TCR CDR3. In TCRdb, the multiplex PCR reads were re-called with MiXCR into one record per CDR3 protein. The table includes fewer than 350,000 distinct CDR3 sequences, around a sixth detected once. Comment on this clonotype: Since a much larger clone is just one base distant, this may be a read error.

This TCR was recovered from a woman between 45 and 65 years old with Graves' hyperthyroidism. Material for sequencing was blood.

The CDR3: CASSLRGSTTGGLFF. CDR3 nucleotide sequence: TGTGCCAGCAGCTTAAGGGGCTCGACCACCGGGGGGCTGTTTTTT. The V call is TRBV7-8, the J call TRBJ2-2, with D perhaps matching TRBD2 (6 bases). This CDR3 is 15 amino acids long. In germline, CDR1 is SGHVS, CDR2 FQNEAQ.